The 15 T cell receptor beta chains presented below share a single source sample, sequenced in a study of blood T cell repertoires in COVID-19. Clones were read by immunoSEQ multiplex PCR, and TCRdb kept only the in-frame ones, dropping some. The data hold over 200,000 clones, with about 88% observed a single time. Sequenced input: peripheral blood. The receptors were gathered from a woman between 55 and 75 years old with acute or convalescent COVID-19.

This clone appeared once. The chain joins TRBV20-1 to TRBJ2-3; possibly TRBD2 for D (6 bases). The germline V gene encodes CDR1 DFQATT and CDR2 SNEGSKA (reference sequence). The ends were cut back, 3 bases at V and 3 bases at J, with 10 bases in the middle. The CDR3 loop spans 13 amino acids. The CDR3 DNA sequence: TGCAGTGCTAGTACTAGCCCAACAGATACGCAGTATTTT. This translates into CSASTSPTDTQYF.

V gene TRBV30 combines with J gene TRBJ1-5; D is uncertain. The CDR3 runs to 15 residues. The germline gives CDR1 GTSNPN, CDR2 SVGIG (reference sequence). V dropped 0 bases and J dropped 2 bases, with 11 bases sitting between them. In DNA form, the CDR3 reads TGTGCCTGGAGTGTGGCCCGGGTCGGCAATCAGCCCCAGCATTTT. It yields the protein CAWSVARVGNQPQHF. Full variable domain (outside the CDR3, taken from reference TRBV30 and TRBJ1-5): SQTIHQWPATLVQPVGSPLSLECTVEGTSNPNLYWYRQAAGRGLQLLFYSVGIGQISSEVPQNLSASRPQDRQFILSSKKLLLSDSGFYLCAWSVARVGNQPQHFGDGTRLSIL.

The chain has TRBV7-2 and TRBJ2-1; TRBD2 aligns across 13 bases. Germline V CDR1 and CDR2: SGHTA, FQGNSA. The CDR3 sequence is 16 residues long. Germline trimming cut 5 bases from V and 7 bases from J; bases unmatched to any gene: 8. CDR3 DNA sequence: TGTGCCAGCAGCCTTCGGGGGACTAGCGGGATTAATGAGCAGTTCTTC. As protein: CASSLRGTSGINEQFF.

V usage is TRBV27 and J usage is TRBJ1-5; TRBD1 matches 9 bases. The junction had 9 bases not matched to a gene; V was cut back by 6 bases and J by 6 bases. The germline V gene has CDR1 MNHEY and CDR2 SMNVEV (reference sequence). CDR3 length: 15 residues. CDR3 loop: CASSPLDRGVQPQHF. DNA of the CDR3: TGTGCCAGCAGCCCCTTAGACAGGGGGGTTCAGCCCCAGCATTTT.

V usage is TRBV6-5 and J usage is TRBJ1-4, with D hard to call. Trimming pared 0 bases from V and 0 bases from J, leaving 5 bases between. CDR3 length: 15 amino acids. Germline values: CDR1 MNHEY, CDR2 SVGAGI. DNA for the CDR3: TGTGCCAGCAGTTACTCCACGGCAACTAATGAAAAACTGTTTTTT. Translation: CASSYSTATNEKLFF.

The J gene is TRBJ2-5, the V gene TRBV19; D perhaps matches TRBD2 (6 bases). CDR1 and CDR2 (germline): LNHDA, SQIVND (reference sequence). The CDR3 is 16 amino acids. Trimming removed 3 bases from V and 3 bases from J, with 17 bases in between. DNA for the CDR3: TGTGCCAGTAGTATCCCCGGCGGGGCAACCGAAGAGACCCAGTACTTC. The encoded protein is CASSIPGGATEETQYF. Filled out from reference TRBV19 and TRBJ2-5, the complete variable domain reads DGGITQSPKYLFRKEGQNVTLSCEQNLNHDAMYWYRQDPGQGLRLIYYSQIVNDFQKGDIAEGYSVSREKKESFPLTVTSAQKNPTAFYLCASSIPGGATEETQYFGPGTRLLVL.

The J gene is TRBJ2-1, the V gene TRBV5-6, with 10 bases that match TRBD1. Germline CDR1 SGHDT, CDR2 YYEEEE. V shed 5 bases, J shed 6 bases, and the junction held 11 bases outside the gene matches. CDR3 size: 16 residues. CDR3 sequence: CASSLPGQGSFNEQFF. The CDR3 DNA sequence: TGTGCCAGCAGTTTACCGGGACAGGGGTCTTTCAATGAGCAGTTCTTC.

The V and J genes are TRBV3-1 (or the pseudogene TRBV3-2) and TRBJ2-1; TRBD2 is a possible D gene (5 bases). Germline V CDR1 and CDR2: LGHDT, YNNKEL (reference sequence). V dropped 3 bases and J dropped 15 bases, with 18 bases sitting between them. The length of the CDR3 is 13 residues. The CDR3 protein is CASSHLRAGGWFF. In DNA form, the CDR3 reads TGTGCCAGCAGCCACCTTCGGGCGGGTGGCTGGTTCTTC.

This chain uses TRBV7-3 with TRBJ2-1; 7 bases are a match to TRBD2. The CDR3 has 15 residues. Germline loops: CDR1 SGHTA, CDR2 FQGTGA. V gave up 0 bases and J gave up 3 bases; unmatched junction bases: 2. CDR3 sequence (DNA): TGTGCCAGCAGCTTAACCGGGGGGAACTACAATGAGCAGTTCTTC. This encodes CASSLTGGNYNEQFF.

The rearrangement links TRBV28 to TRBJ1-2; no definite D call. The CDR3 runs to 14 residues. Trimming cost V 7 bases and J 5 bases, with 17 bases left between them. Germline CDR1 MDHEN, CDR2 SYDVKM. The CDR3 loop reads CASTPGRVRYGYTF. CDR3 nucleotide sequence: TGTGCCAGCACCCCTGGGAGGGTAAGGTATGGCTACACCTTC.

The genes are TRBV4-1 and TRBJ2-1, with 9 nucleotides matching TRBD2. Per the germline V gene, CDR1 is MGHRA and CDR2 is YSYEKL. The CDR3 contains 20 residues. V dropped 0 bases and J dropped 0; count of bases not matched to a gene: 12. CDR3 in amino acids: CASSQEASGRTTSSYNEQFF. DNA for the CDR3: TGCGCCAGCAGCCAAGAAGCAAGCGGGAGGACCACGAGCTCCTACAATGAGCAGTTCTTC.

The chain employs TRBV7-2 and TRBJ1-1, with D perhaps matching TRBD1 (6 bases). CDR3 length equals 15 residues. Deletions cut 1 base from V and 4 bases from J, with 13 bases between. Germline assignment: CDR1 SGHTA and CDR2 FQGNSA. For the CDR3, the DNA is TGTGCCAGCAGCTTAGGGGGGGGCAGGGCCACTGAAGCTTTCTTT. Translated, it gives CASSLGGGRATEAFF.

The chain is built from TRBV30 and TRBJ1-6; 7 bases agree with TRBD1. Germline V gives CDR1 GTSNPN, CDR2 SVGIG (reference sequence). V lost 2 bases and J lost 6; bases outside the gene matches: 4. This CDR3 comprises 14 residues. CDR3 in amino acids: CAWSQTGINSPLHF. DNA of the CDR3: TGTGCCTGGAGTCAGACAGGGATTAATTCACCCCTCCACTTT.

The genes are TRBV6-6 and TRBJ1-5; TRBD1 matches at 8 bases. Germline V gene sequence: CDR1 MNHNY, CDR2 SVGAGI (reference sequence). The CDR3 length is 12 residues. V trimming: 4 bases; J trimming: 10 bases; junction bases outside the gene matches: 3. The CDR3 sequence: CASSSGTGPQHF. DNA for the CDR3: TGTGCCAGCAGTTCTGGGACAGGTCCCCAGCATTTT.

The J gene is TRBJ2-1, the V gene TRBV3-1 (or the pseudogene TRBV3-2), with 10 bases fitting TRBD2. The CDR3 contains 16 residues. Germline CDR1 reads LGHDT; CDR2 reads YNNKEL (reference sequence). V was pared by 6 bases and J by 5 bases, with 10 bases of the junction left unmatched. The CDR3 loop reads CASRLSGGARNNEQFF. The CDR3 region has the DNA TGTGCCAGCAGACTCAGCGGGGGGGCCAGGAACAATGAGCAGTTCTTC.